These 26 T cell receptor beta chains were all obtained from the same sample, sequenced in a study of blood T cell repertoires in COVID-19. TCRdb's table, derived via immunoSEQ multiplex PCR, lists solely in-frame clones and lacks some. Of approximately 240,000 clones detected, 85% appear once; the ten largest clones hold about 6.3%. The material sequenced was peripheral blood. The origin of the receptors is a woman aged 55-69 years with active or convalescent COVID-19.

This clone was detected only once. This chain links TRBV24-1 with TRBJ2-5; 7 nucleotides align to TRBD1. With 3 bases clipped from V and 4 bases from J, the junction kept 7 bases outside the gene matches. The CDR3 sequence is 15 residues long. CDR1 is KGHDR and CDR2 is SFDVKD in the germline V gene. The CDR3: CATSDVRGLGETQYF. DNA of the CDR3: TGTGCCACCAGTGATGTTAGGGGGCTGGGAGAGACCCAGTACTTC.

As DNA, the CDR3 is TGTGCCAGCAGTTTATCGAGAGCGAATTCACCCCTCCACTTT. Amino acid sequence: CASSLSRANSPLHF. The rearrangement joins TRBV27 to TRBJ1-6; no reliable D call. The CDR3 consists of 14 residues. Germline V lookup: CDR1 MNHEY, CDR2 SMNVEV (reference sequence). The ends were cut back, 0 bases at V and 7 bases at J, with 7 bases in the middle.

The chain uses TRBV5-5 and TRBJ1-2; 9 bases line up with TRBD1. Germline V CDR1 and CDR2: SGHKS, YYEKEE (reference sequence). V shed 2 bases, J shed 8 bases, and the junction held 7 bases outside the gene matches. The CDR3 runs to 14 residues. The CDR3 DNA reads as TGTGCCAGCAGCTTCCGGGACAGGGATTGGGGCTACACCTTC. Protein: CASSFRDRDWGYTF. Based on the CDR3 plus reference TRBV5-5 and TRBJ1-2, the full variable domain is DAGVTQSPTHLIKTRGQQVTLRCSPISGHKSVSWYQQVLGQGPQFIFQYYEKEERGRGNFPDRFSARQFPNYSSELNVNALLLGDSALYLCASSFRDRDWGYTFGSGTRLTVV.

This chain links TRBV27 with TRBJ2-7, with 8 nucleotides matching TRBD1. Germline lookup yields CDR1 MNHEY and CDR2 SMNVEV (reference sequence). The CDR3 contains 12 residues. V shed 8 bases, J shed 4 bases, and the junction held 4 bases outside the gene matches. This CDR3 is CASRGTGYEQYF. The CDR3 DNA follows: TGTGCCAGCCGAGGGACAGGTTACGAGCAGTACTTC.

The chain recombines TRBV1 with TRBJ2-3; the D call TRBD2 from the table was never checked on the DNA. TRBV1 is designated a pseudogene. This CDR3 region has 18 residues. CDR3 region: CTSSHATSGLAGADTQYF. The CDR3 nucleotides are TGCACCAGCAGCCATGCTACATCGGGACTAGCGGGAGCAGATACGCAGTATTTT.

This clone was counted once. The chain joins TRBV11-3 to TRBJ1-1, with D tentatively TRBD1 (5 bases). The CDR3 loop spans 14 amino acids. V was clipped by 5 bases and J by 4 bases, with 14 bases between them. Germline CDR1 SGHNT, CDR2 YENEEA. The CDR3 DNA is TGTGCCAGCAGCACACAGGACCAAGGCACTGAAGCTTTCTTT. Its translation: CASSTQDQGTEAFF.

In DNA form, the CDR3 reads TGTGCCAGCAGCTTGGGACTCCGGATCACAGATACGCAGTATTTT. Translated: CASSLGLRITDTQYF. J is TRBJ2-3 and V is TRBV5-4; D gene ambiguous. V was cut by 0 bases and J by 2 bases, with 10 bases left in between. The CDR3 covers 15 residues. Germline V lookup: CDR1 SGHNT, CDR2 YYREEE (reference sequence).

This chain connects TRBV5-1 to TRBJ1-3, with D possibly TRBD1 on 5 matching bases. Germline lookup yields CDR1 SGHRS and CDR2 YFSETQ. The CDR3 covers 16 residues. Between the trimmed V and J ends, which lost 1 base and 2 bases, there was a span of 13 bases. CDR3 coding DNA: TGCGCCAGCAGCTTGACATCAGGGATAACTGGAAACACCATATATTTT. Amino acids: CASSLTSGITGNTIYF.

The CDR3 DNA is TGTGCCAGTAGTGGGCTGGGGGAGGGCCGCTACGAGCAGTACTTC. It encodes CASSGLGEGRYEQYF. The rearrangement uses TRBV19 and TRBJ2-7; TRBD2 aligns across 7 bases. The germline V gene encodes CDR1 LNHDA and CDR2 SQIVND (reference sequence). V lost 5 bases, J lost 3 bases, and 10 bases stayed unmatched. The CDR3 has 15 amino acids.

The sample holds one count of this clone. The genes are TRBV10-2 and TRBJ2-1, with TRBD2 as a possible D gene (5 bases). Germline V gene data show CDR1 as WSHSY and CDR2 as SAAADI. This CDR3 contains 15 residues. V gave up 2 bases and J gave up 0 bases, with 8 bases separating them. This CDR3 reads CASSEGSSSYNEQFF. For the CDR3, the DNA is TGCGCCAGCAGTGAGGGGAGTAGCTCCTACAATGAGCAGTTCTTC.

The genes are TRBV4-2 and TRBJ1-4; TRBD1 matches at 9 bases. The V gene's germline CDR1 is LGHNA and CDR2 YNFKEQ. The V gene end was trimmed by 3 bases and the J gene end by 6 bases; junction bases not matched to a gene: 5. This CDR3 comprises 15 residues. CDR3 DNA sequence: TGTGCCAGCAGCCACCCCGGGACAGGGTATGAAAAACTGTTTTTT. Translating it yields CASSHPGTGYEKLFF.

This clone was counted between two and nine times. CDR3 sequence reads: CASNQKGVGYGYTF. The CDR3 DNA reads TGTGCCAGCAATCAAAAAGGGGTTGGCTATGGCTACACCTTC. The chain joins TRBV3-1 (or the pseudogene TRBV3-2) to TRBJ1-2; perhaps TRBD1 as D (5 bases). The CDR3 has 14 amino acids. The germline CDR1 and CDR2 sequences are LGHDT and YNNKEL (reference sequence). V was shortened by 7 bases and J by 4 bases, with 16 bases between the two germline ends.

The chain joins TRBV18 to TRBJ1-2; no clear D gene. The CDR3 loop spans 13 amino acids. With 2 bases removed from V and 7 bases from J, the gap between germline ends came to 11 bases. Germline assignment: CDR1 KGHSH and CDR2 LQKENI. The CDR3 here is CASSPGEGSGYTF. For the CDR3, the DNA is TGTGCCAGCTCACCAGGGGAGGGTTCTGGCTACACCTTC.

CDR3 sequence (DNA): TGCGCCAGCAGCCCCAAGGGGGTAGCGGGATACGGTACAGATACGCAGTATTTT. Amino acids: CASSPKGVAGYGTDTQYF. The V gene is TRBV5-1, the J gene TRBJ2-3, with 8 bases fitting TRBD2. The CDR3 is 18 amino acids. The J segment lost 3 bases and the V segment lost 4 bases, leaving 16 bases of the junction unmatched. Germline V gene sequence: CDR1 SGHRS, CDR2 YFSETQ.

V gene TRBV4-2 combines with J gene TRBJ2-1; TRBD2 matches 9 bases. J was trimmed by 6 bases and V by 6 bases; bases with no gene match: 3. This CDR3 contains 13 residues. Germline V gene data show CDR1 as LGHNA and CDR2 as YNFKEQ. In DNA form, the CDR3 reads TGTGCCAGCAGGGGCGGGGGGGCCAATGAGCAGTTCTTC. Translation gives CASRGGGANEQFF.

The rearrangement links TRBV28 to TRBJ1-2; 9 nucleotides line up with TRBD1. J was trimmed by 8 bases and V by 1 base; bases with no gene match: 14. The CDR3 runs to 17 residues. Germline V lookup: CDR1 MDHEN, CDR2 SYDVKM. CDR3 protein: CASSLYGDRVGEGGYTF. The CDR3 DNA follows: TGTGCCAGCAGTTTATACGGGGACAGGGTTGGAGAGGGGGGCTACACCTTC.

This chain joins TRBV24-1 and TRBJ2-1; maybe TRBD2 (5 bases). V was clipped by 1 base and J by 5 bases, with 11 bases between them. CDR1 and CDR2 (germline): KGHDR, SFDVKD. The CDR3 contains 15 residues. For the CDR3, the DNA is TGTGCCACCAGTGATTTTGGCCTAGCAAACAATGAGCAGTTCTTC. It encodes CATSDFGLANNEQFF.

The genes are TRBV12-3 or TRBV12-4 and TRBJ2-1; no clear D gene. The CDR3 extends over 13 amino acids. V was shortened by 7 bases and J by 1 base, with 8 bases between the two germline ends. The CDR3 sequence: CASTRGSYNEQFF. CDR3 DNA sequence: TGTGCCAGCACCCGAGGATCCTACAATGAGCAGTTCTTC.

The chain employs TRBV7-2 and TRBJ2-3; weak D call: TRBD1 (6 bases). Trimming took 2 bases from V and 2 from J, leaving 11 bases between them. This CDR3 region has 15 residues. From germline, CDR1 is SGHTA and CDR2 FQGNSA. The CDR3 protein is CASSLRGGITDTQYF. CDR3 bases: TGTGCCAGCAGCTTAAGAGGGGGAATCACAGATACGCAGTATTTT.

This clone appeared once. V usage is TRBV20-1 and J usage is TRBJ1-5; the match to TRBD1 covers 10 bases. V lost 3 bases, J lost 6 bases, and 14 bases stayed unmatched. CDR3 length: 17 amino acids. The germline V gene has CDR1 DFQATT and CDR2 SNEGSKA (reference sequence). CDR3 amino acids: CSASKGPDRGGSQPQHF. Here the CDR3 DNA reads TGCAGTGCTAGTAAGGGGCCGGACAGGGGGGGTTCTCAGCCCCAGCATTTT.

The gene calls are TRBV4-1 and TRBJ2-5, with TRBD2 matching 14 bases. There are 22 residues in the CDR3. Germline V gene sequence: CDR1 MGHRA, CDR2 YSYEKL. V was pared by 4 bases and J by 5 bases, with 24 bases of the junction left unmatched. The CDR3 protein is CASSPFFLWGLAGVPRSETQYF. The DNA for the CDR3 is TGCGCCAGCAGCCCGTTTTTTCTCTGGGGACTAGCGGGAGTCCCGCGATCGGAGACCCAGTACTTC.

The rearrangement links TRBV20-1 to TRBJ1-2, with TRBD1 identical over 7 bases. The CDR3 has 11 amino acids. V was clipped by 5 bases and J by 8 bases; unmatched bases: 5. CDR1 is DFQATT, CDR2 SNEGSKA, per germline (reference sequence). Here the CDR3 DNA reads TGCAGTGCTGTACAGGGGAGAGGCTACACCTTC. Translated: CSAVQGRGYTF.

The table lists this clone with a few counts. This chain joins TRBV29-1 and TRBJ1-1; 7 bases line up with TRBD1. The V segment lost 4 bases and the J segment 1 base; nucleotides outside the gene matches: 6. The V gene's germline CDR1 is SQVTM and CDR2 ANQGSEA. The CDR3 covers 14 residues. CDR3 DNA: TGCAGCGTTGGACAGGGACGTGGGAACACTGAAGCTTTCTTT. Translation gives CSVGQGRGNTEAFF.

The chain employs TRBV7-9 and TRBJ2-1, with 7 bases matching TRBD2. This CDR3 is built from 16 residues. Trimming removed 5 bases from V and 7 bases from J; junction bases left unmatched: 14. Germline CDR1 and CDR2: SEHNR and FQNEAQ (reference sequence). This chain's CDR3 is CASSPRASGEGNEQFF. CDR3 DNA: TGTGCCAGCAGCCCCCGGGCTAGCGGAGAGGGAAATGAGCAGTTCTTC.

The J gene is TRBJ1-2, the V gene TRBV6-5; D remains unclear. Germline V CDR1 and CDR2: MNHEY, SVGAGI. The V and J ends lost 6 bases and 1 base respectively, with 6 bases between them. The CDR3 is made up of 12 amino acids. CDR3 sequence reads: CASRTFNYGYTF. CDR3 coding DNA: TGTGCCAGCAGAACATTTAACTATGGCTACACCTTC.

The rearrangement links TRBV21-1 to TRBJ2-4; TRBD1 reflects the table's D call only, with no check against the DNA. TRBV21-1 is noted as a pseudogene. This CDR3 has 19 residues. The CDR3 region is CASSKEFDRGPSAKNIQYF. For the CDR3, the DNA is TGTGCCAGCAGCAAAGAGTTCGACAGGGGGCCGTCGGCCAAAAACATTCAGTACTTC.